This paragraph reports one T cell receptor (beta chain). The CDR3 length is 14 residues. The germline V gene encodes CDR1 MNHEY and CDR2 SVGAGI. The J segment lost 5 bases and the V segment lost 6 bases, leaving 4 bases of the junction unmatched. The data were obtained in a study of control samples from healthy donors and cancer patients. Some clones are missing from TCRdb's copy, which holds only in-frame ones; the method was immunoSEQ multiplex PCR. The sample holds some 120,000 clones; 85% to 95% are singletons and the top ten take more than 2%. The receptor was derived from a man between 25 and 39 years old in good health. The chain recombines TRBV6-5 with TRBJ2-5; 12 positions match TRBD2. Input material: blood. CDR3 coding DNA: TGTGCCAGCAGCTCTAGCGGGGGGGTCGAGACCCAGTACTTC. This gives the protein CASSSSGGVETQYF.